The clone carrying this T cell receptor beta chain was counted only a few times. Two consecutive negative NP/OP PCR tests, clearance, or resolved symptoms defined Cohort 3 recovery. The method was immunoSEQ multiplex PCR; TCRdb's version includes in-frame clones alone and lacks a portion of them. Of some 300,000 clones listed, less than 90% were seen once; the top ten hold roughly 1%. The record originates from a study of blood T cell repertoires in COVID-19. About the research overall: Sample material is recorded as cDNA or gDNA derived from T cells, B-cell-depleted T cells, or PBMCs.

Sequencing was carried out using PBMCs or T cells enriched from blood (not recorded which). The origin of this receptor is a woman aged 30 to 39 who had recovered from COVID-19.

This CDR3 is CASSPSGTGVGDGYTF. The DNA for the CDR3 is TGTGCCAGCTCACCCTCCGGGACAGGGGTTGGCGATGGCTACACCTTC. The chain joins TRBV18 to TRBJ1-2; TRBD1 matches at 10 bases. The CDR3 length is 16 residues. V was pared by 3 bases and J by 6 bases, with 10 bases of the junction left unmatched. The germline CDR1 and CDR2 sequences are KGHSH and LQKENI. Drawing the rest from reference TRBV18 and TRBJ1-2, the complete variable domain is NAGVMQNPRHLVRRRGQEARLRCSPMKGHSHVYWYRQLPEEGLKFMVYLQKENIIDESGMPKERFSAEFPKEGPSILRIQQVVRGDSAAYFCASSPSGTGVGDGYTFGSGTRLTVV.